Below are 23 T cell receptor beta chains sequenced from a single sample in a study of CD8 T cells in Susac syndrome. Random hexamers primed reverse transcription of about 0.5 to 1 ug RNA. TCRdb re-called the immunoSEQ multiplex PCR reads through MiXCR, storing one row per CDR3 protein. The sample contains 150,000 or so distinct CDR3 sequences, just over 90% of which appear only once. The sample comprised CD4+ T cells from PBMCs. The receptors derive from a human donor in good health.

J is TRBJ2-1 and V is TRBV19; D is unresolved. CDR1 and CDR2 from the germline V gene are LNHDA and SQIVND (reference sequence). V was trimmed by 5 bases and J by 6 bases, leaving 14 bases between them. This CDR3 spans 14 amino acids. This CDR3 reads CASSLSHVFNEQFF. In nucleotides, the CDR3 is TGTGCCAGTAGTCTCTCGCACGTATTCAATGAGCAGTTCTTC.

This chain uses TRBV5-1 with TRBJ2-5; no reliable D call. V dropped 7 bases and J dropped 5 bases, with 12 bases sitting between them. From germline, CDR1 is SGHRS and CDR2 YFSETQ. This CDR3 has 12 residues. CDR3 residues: CASLSLGETQYF. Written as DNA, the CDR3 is TGCGCCAGCCTCTCCCTAGGGGAGACCCAGTACTTC. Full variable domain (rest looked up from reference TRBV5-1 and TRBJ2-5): KAGVTQTPRYLIKTRGQQVTLSCSPISGHRSVSWYQQTPGQGLQFLFEYFSETQRNKGNFPGRFSGRQFSNSRSEMNVSTLELGDSALYLCASLSLGETQYFGPGTRLLVL.

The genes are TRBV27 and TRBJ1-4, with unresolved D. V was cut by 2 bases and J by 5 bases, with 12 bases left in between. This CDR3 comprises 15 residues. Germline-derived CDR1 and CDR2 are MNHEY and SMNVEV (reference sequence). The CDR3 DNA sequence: TGTGCCAGCAGTTTAAGGTTGCAGACGAATGAAAAACTGTTTTTT. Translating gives CASSLRLQTNEKLFF.

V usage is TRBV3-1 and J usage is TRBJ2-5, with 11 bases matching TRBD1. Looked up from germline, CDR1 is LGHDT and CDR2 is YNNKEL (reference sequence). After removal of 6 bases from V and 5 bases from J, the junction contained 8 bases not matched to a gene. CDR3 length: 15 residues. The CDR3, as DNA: TGTGCCAGCAGTCGAGGGACAGGGGGGTGGGAGACCCAGTACTTC. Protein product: CASSRGTGGWETQYF.

In nucleotides, the CDR3 is TGTGCCAGCAGCATGGACAGGGAGAATCAGCCCCAGCATTTT. Protein sequence: CASSMDRENQPQHF. The chain joins TRBV5-4 to TRBJ1-5; 8 bases line up with TRBD1. The J segment lost 4 bases and the V segment lost 4 bases, leaving 4 bases of the junction unmatched. CDR1 is SGHNT, CDR2 YYREEE, per germline (reference sequence). This CDR3 is 14 amino acids long.

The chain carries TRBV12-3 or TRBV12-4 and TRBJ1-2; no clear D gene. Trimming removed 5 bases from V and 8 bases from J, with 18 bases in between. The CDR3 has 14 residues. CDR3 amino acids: CASSPTPQSRGYTF. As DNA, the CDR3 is TGTGCCAGCAGTCCTACTCCACAGAGCAGGGGCTACACCTTC.

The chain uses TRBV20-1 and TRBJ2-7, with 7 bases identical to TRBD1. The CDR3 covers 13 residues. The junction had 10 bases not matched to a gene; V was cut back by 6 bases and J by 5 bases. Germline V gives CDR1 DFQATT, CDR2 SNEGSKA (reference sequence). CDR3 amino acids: CSAGDRVLHEQYF. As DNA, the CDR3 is TGCAGTGCCGGTGACAGGGTGTTACACGAGCAGTACTTC.

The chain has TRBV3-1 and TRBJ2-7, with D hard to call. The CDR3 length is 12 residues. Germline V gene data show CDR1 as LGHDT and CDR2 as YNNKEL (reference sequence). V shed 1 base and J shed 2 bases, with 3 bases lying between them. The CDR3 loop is CASSQVPYEQYF. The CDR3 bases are TGTGCCAGCAGCCAAGTCCCCTACGAGCAGTACTTC.

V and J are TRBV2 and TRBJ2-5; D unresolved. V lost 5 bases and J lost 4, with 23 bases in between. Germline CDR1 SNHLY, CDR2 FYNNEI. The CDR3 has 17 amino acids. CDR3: CASSPGLVALLSETQYF. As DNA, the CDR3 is TGTGCCAGCAGTCCTGGTTTGGTGGCGCTTCTCTCAGAGACCCAGTACTTC.

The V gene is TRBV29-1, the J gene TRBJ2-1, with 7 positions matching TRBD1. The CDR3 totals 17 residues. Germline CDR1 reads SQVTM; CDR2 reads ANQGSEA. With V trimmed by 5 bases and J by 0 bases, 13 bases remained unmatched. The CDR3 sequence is CSVRTGKRLSSYNEQFF. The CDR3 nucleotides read TGCAGCGTTCGGACAGGTAAAAGACTAAGCTCCTACAATGAGCAGTTCTTC.

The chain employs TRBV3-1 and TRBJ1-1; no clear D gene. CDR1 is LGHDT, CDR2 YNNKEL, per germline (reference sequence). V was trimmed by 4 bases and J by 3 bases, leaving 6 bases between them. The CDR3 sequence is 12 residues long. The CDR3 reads CASSPRDTEAFF. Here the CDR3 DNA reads TGTGCCAGCAGCCCCAGAGACACTGAAGCTTTCTTT. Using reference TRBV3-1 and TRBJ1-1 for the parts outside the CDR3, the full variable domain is DTAVSQTPKYLVTQMGNDKSIKCEQNLGHDTMYWYKQDSKKFLKIMFSYNNKELIINETVPNRFSPKSPDKAHLNLHINSLELGDSAVYFCASSPRDTEAFFGQGTRLTVV.

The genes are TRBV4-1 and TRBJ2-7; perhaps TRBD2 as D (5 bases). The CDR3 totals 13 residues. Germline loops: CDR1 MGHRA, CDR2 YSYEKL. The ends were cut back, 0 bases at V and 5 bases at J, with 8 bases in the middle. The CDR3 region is CASSQESGDEQYF. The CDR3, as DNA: TGCGCCAGCAGCCAAGAGAGCGGAGACGAGCAGTACTTC.

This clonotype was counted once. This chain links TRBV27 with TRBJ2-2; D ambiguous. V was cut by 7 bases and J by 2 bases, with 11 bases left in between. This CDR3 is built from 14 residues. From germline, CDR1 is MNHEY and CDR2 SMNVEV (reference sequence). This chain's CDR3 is CASTSVLNTGELFF. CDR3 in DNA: TGTGCCAGCACTTCGGTCCTCAACACCGGGGAGCTGTTTTTT.

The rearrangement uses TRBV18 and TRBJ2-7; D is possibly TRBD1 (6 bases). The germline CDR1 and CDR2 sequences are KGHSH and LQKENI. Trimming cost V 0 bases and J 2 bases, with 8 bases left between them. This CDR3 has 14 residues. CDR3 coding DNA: TGTGCCAGCTCACCACCGGCAGGGGCCTACGAGCAGTACTTC. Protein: CASSPPAGAYEQYF.

CDR3 nucleotides: TGCAGTGCTAGAGATTACGGAGCTAGCGGGGCCCCAGATACGCAGTATTTT. It translates to CSARDYGASGAPDTQYF. V gene TRBV20-1 combines with J gene TRBJ2-3, with 9 bases that match TRBD2. This CDR3 region has 17 residues. With V trimmed by 0 bases and J by 4 bases, 11 bases remained unmatched. Per the germline V gene, CDR1 is DFQATT and CDR2 is SNEGSKA (reference sequence).

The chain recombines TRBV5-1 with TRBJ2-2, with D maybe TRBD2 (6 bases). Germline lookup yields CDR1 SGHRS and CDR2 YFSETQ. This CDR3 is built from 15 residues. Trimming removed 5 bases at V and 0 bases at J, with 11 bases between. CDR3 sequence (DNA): TGCGCCAGCAGGCTAGTAGCGGCGAACACCGGGGAGCTGTTTTTT. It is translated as CASRLVAANTGELFF.

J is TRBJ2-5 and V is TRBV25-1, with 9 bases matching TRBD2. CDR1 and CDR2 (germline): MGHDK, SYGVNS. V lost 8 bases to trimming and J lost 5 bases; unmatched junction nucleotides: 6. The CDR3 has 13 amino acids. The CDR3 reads CASGIAGEETQYF. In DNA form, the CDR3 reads TGTGCCAGCGGAATAGCGGGGGAGGAGACCCAGTACTTC.

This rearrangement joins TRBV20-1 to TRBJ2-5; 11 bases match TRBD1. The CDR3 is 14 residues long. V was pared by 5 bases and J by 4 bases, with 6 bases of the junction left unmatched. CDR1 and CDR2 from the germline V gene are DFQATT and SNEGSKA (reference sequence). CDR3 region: CSAPGQGARETQYF. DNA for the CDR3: TGCAGTGCTCCAGGACAGGGGGCGAGAGAGACCCAGTACTTC.

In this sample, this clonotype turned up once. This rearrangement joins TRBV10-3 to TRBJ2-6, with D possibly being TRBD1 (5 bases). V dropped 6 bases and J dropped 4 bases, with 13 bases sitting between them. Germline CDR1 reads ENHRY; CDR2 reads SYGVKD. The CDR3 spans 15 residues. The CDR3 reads CAIRIDSPGANVLTF. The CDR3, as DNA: TGTGCCATCAGGATAGACAGTCCAGGGGCCAACGTCCTGACTTTC.

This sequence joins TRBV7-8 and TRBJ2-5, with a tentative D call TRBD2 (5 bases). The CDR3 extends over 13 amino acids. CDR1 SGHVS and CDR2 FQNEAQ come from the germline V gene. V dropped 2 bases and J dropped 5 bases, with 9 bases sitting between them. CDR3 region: CASSLIGGETQYF. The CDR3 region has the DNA TGTGCCAGCAGCTTAATTGGCGGGGAGACCCAGTACTTC.

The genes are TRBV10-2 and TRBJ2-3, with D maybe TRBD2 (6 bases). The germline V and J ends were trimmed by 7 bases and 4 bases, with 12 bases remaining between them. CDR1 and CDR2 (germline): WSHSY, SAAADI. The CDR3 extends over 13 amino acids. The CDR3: CASTESGADTQYF. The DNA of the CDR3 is TGCGCCAGCACCGAATCGGGGGCAGATACGCAGTATTTT.

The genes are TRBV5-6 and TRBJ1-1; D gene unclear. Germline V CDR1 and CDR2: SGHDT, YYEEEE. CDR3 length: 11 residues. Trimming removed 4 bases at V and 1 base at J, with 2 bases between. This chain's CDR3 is CASSRNTEAFF. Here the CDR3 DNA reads TGTGCCAGCAGCAGGAACACTGAAGCTTTCTTT. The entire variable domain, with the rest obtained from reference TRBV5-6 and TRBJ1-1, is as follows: DAGVTQSPTHLIKTRGQQVTLRCSPKSGHDTVSWYQQALGQGPQFIFQYYEEEERQRGNFPDRFSGHQFPNYSSELNVNALLLGDSALYLCASSRNTEAFFGQGTRLTVV.

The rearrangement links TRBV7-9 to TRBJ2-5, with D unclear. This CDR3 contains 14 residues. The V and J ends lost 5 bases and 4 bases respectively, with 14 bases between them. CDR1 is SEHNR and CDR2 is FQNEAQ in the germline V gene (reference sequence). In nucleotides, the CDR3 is TGTGCCAGCAGCCCCTCGTGGTCTGGAGAGACCCAGTACTTC. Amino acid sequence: CASSPSWSGETQYF.